This TCR beta chain was profiled in a study of immune cell composition in non-small cell lung cancer. Clones were sequenced by immunoSEQ multiplex PCR, and TCRdb holds only the in-frame ones, with some missing. In the table there are 5,200 or so clones, 88% of which are singletons. V lost 4 bases and J lost 4, with 13 bases in between. From germline, CDR1 is SNHLY and CDR2 FYNNEI. The CDR3 covers 15 residues. Normal lung sampling was at least 3 cm from the tumour, as distant as possible. Specimen: non-adjacent lung tissue. The chain combines TRBV2 with TRBJ2-2; TRBD2 might be the D (6 bases). This clonotype originated in a human donor with non-small cell lung cancer. Some clones in this sample may be carry-over from other donors' samples. CDR3 loop: CASSVRQGGTGELFF. For the CDR3, the DNA is TGTGCCAGCAGTGTACGGCAGGGAGGCACCGGGGAGCTGTTTTTT.